These 26 T cell receptor beta chains were all obtained from the same sample, sequenced in a study of blood T cell repertoires in COVID-19. Libraries were prepared by immunoSEQ multiplex PCR; TCRdb keeps only in-frame clonotypes and omits some of them. The table includes roughly 54,000 clones, approximately 91% detected once. The sample comprised peripheral blood. These receptors came from a man in his fifties or sixties with acute or convalescent COVID-19.

This clone was observed a single time. V and J are TRBV6-6 and TRBJ2-7, with TRBD2 as a possible D gene (5 bases). CDR1 and CDR2 (germline): MNHNY, SVGAGI (reference sequence). V lost 2 bases and J lost 3, with 14 bases in between. This CDR3 comprises 15 residues. CDR3 amino acids: CASSYGSTSNYEQYF. The CDR3 DNA follows: TGTGCCAGCAGTTACGGGAGTACCTCTAACTACGAGCAGTACTTC.

The chain uses TRBV6-5 and TRBJ2-7; TRBD2 aligns across 7 bases. J was trimmed by 3 bases and V by 8 bases; bases with no gene match: 7. The CDR3 totals 13 residues. Looked up from germline, CDR1 is MNHEY and CDR2 is SVGAGI. The CDR3 bases are TGTGCCAGCGGCCCGGGGGAGGGCTACGAGCAGTACTTC. Its protein product is CASGPGEGYEQYF.

The sample holds one count of this clone. V and J are TRBV3-1 (or the pseudogene TRBV3-2) and TRBJ2-1; weak D call: TRBD2 (6 bases). Germline assignment: CDR1 LGHDT and CDR2 YNNKEL (reference sequence). V was pared by 0 bases and J by 0 bases, with 15 bases between. The CDR3 extends over 18 amino acids. This CDR3 reads CASSQEMMGGGSYNEQFF. In nucleotides, the CDR3 is TGTGCCAGCAGCCAAGAAATGATGGGGGGAGGCTCCTACAATGAGCAGTTCTTC.

The J gene is TRBJ2-7, the V gene TRBV29-1; weak D call: TRBD1 (6 bases). Trimming pared 7 bases from V and 3 bases from J, leaving 43 bases between. The CDR3 runs to 22 residues. Germline V gives CDR1 SQVTM, CDR2 ANQGSEA. CDR3 coding DNA: TGCAGCGCCTTATTTGGCATCCGAGGGGGTCCGGGACAAAAATTTCAGAGCTACGAGCAGTACTTC. This gives the protein CSALFGIRGGPGQKFQSYEQYF.

The chain uses TRBV7-8 and TRBJ2-7, with 8 nucleotides matching TRBD1. The CDR3 is 16 residues long. After removal of 5 bases from V and 0 bases from J, the junction contained 9 bases not matched to a gene. The V gene's germline CDR1 is SGHVS and CDR2 FQNEAQ. The CDR3 DNA is TGTGCCAGCAGCCCGAACAGGGGGTTAAGCTCCTACGAGCAGTACTTC. Translated, it gives CASSPNRGLSSYEQYF.

This chain joins TRBV7-2 and TRBJ2-3; no definite D call. This CDR3 comprises 14 residues. Germline CDR1 is SGHTA and CDR2 is FQGNSA. V lost 1 base to trimming and J lost 1 base, with 6 bases between them. CDR3 sequence: CASSLGGRTDTQYF. CDR3 nucleotide sequence: TGTGCCAGCAGCTTAGGCGGCCGCACAGATACGCAGTATTTT. The entire variable domain, with the rest obtained from reference TRBV7-2 and TRBJ2-3, is as follows: GAGVSQSPSNKVTEKGKDVELRCDPISGHTALYWYRQSLGQGLEFLIYFQGNSAPDKSGLPSDRFSAERTGGSVSTLTIQRTQQEDSAVYLCASSLGGRTDTQYFGPGTRLTVL.

The chain links TRBV19 to TRBJ1-2; 9 bases align to TRBD1. The CDR3 runs to 15 residues. V shed 5 bases, J shed 2 bases, and the junction held 6 bases outside the gene matches. CDR1 and CDR2 from the germline V gene are LNHDA and SQIVND (reference sequence). This CDR3 is CASSAQQGANYGYTF. In DNA form, the CDR3 reads TGTGCCAGTAGTGCCCAACAGGGGGCAAACTATGGCTACACCTTC.

The chain uses TRBV28 and TRBJ2-5, with TRBD1 matching 9 bases. This CDR3 is built from 15 residues. With V trimmed by 6 bases and J by 1 base, 6 bases remained unmatched. Germline loops: CDR1 MDHEN, CDR2 SYDVKM. The CDR3 region has the DNA TGTGCCAGCAGAACAGGGGGCCCCCTCCAAGAGACCCAGTACTTC. Protein product: CASRTGGPLQETQYF.

The V gene is TRBV7-7, the J gene TRBJ2-1; TRBD2 agrees at 13 bases. The germline gives CDR1 SSHAT, CDR2 FNYEAQ (reference sequence). The CDR3 runs to 14 residues. The V gene end was trimmed by 5 bases and the J gene end by 8 bases; junction bases not matched to a gene: 3. CDR3: CASSEGLAGYEQFF. The CDR3 nucleotides are TGTGCCAGCAGCGAGGGACTAGCGGGGTATGAGCAGTTCTTC.

The genes are TRBV3-1 (or the pseudogene TRBV3-2) and TRBJ2-4, with TRBD2 matching over 10 bases. In germline, CDR1 is LGHDT, CDR2 YNNKEL (reference sequence). This CDR3 contains 19 residues. V lost 2 bases, J lost 3 bases, and 13 bases stayed unmatched. CDR3 residues: CASSQPSGSQKSGKNIQYF. Here the CDR3 DNA reads TGTGCCAGCAGCCAACCTAGCGGGAGCCAAAAATCGGGCAAAAACATTCAGTACTTC.

This chain uses TRBV7-6 with TRBJ2-7; TRBD2 might be the D (5 bases). Trimming left V 5 bases short and J 3 bases short, with 11 bases between. This CDR3 region has 13 residues. The germline gives CDR1 SGHVS, CDR2 FNYEAQ. The CDR3 coding sequence is TGTGCCAGCAGCCCCCCAGCGGACTACGAGCAGTACTTC. It yields the protein CASSPPADYEQYF.

The chain couples TRBV19 to TRBJ1-1; D remains ambiguous. CDR1 and CDR2 (germline): LNHDA, SQIVND (reference sequence). The CDR3 has 14 amino acids. V was trimmed by 9 bases and J by 5 bases, leaving 19 bases between them. The CDR3 spells CASRIPGSRTEAFF. The CDR3 DNA sequence: TGTGCCAGCAGAATCCCCGGGAGTAGGACTGAAGCTTTCTTT.

The chain recombines TRBV6-4 with TRBJ1-1; 8 nucleotides line up with TRBD1. The CDR3 runs to 15 residues. Germline trimming cut 7 bases from V and 2 bases from J; bases unmatched to any gene: 9. Germline V gene sequence: CDR1 MRHNA, CDR2 SNTAGT. In nucleotides, the CDR3 is TGTGCCAGCAAGTTAGAAGGACAGGGCAACACTGAAGCTTTCTTT. This sequence encodes CASKLEGQGNTEAFF.

This chain uses TRBV2 with TRBJ2-7; 9 bases map to TRBD2. The CDR3 spans 15 residues. Germline assignment: CDR1 SNHLY and CDR2 FYNNEI. V shed 1 base, J shed 2 bases, and the junction held 3 bases outside the gene matches. The CDR3 DNA reads as TGTGCCAGCAGTGAAGGGCTAGCGGGAACCTACGAGCAGTACTTC. Its protein is CASSEGLAGTYEQYF.

The chain employs TRBV24-1 and TRBJ2-3; TRBD2 agrees at 7 bases. V dropped 4 bases and J dropped 2; count of bases not matched to a gene: 8. This CDR3 has 16 residues. Germline V lookup: CDR1 KGHDR, CDR2 SFDVKD. CDR3 in amino acids: CATSDRGSMDTDTQYF. In nucleotides, the CDR3 is TGTGCCACCAGTGACCGCGGGAGTATGGACACAGATACGCAGTATTTT.

The chain combines TRBV10-3 with TRBJ1-5; TRBD1 might be the D (6 bases). This CDR3 is 12 amino acids long. V was cut by 3 bases and J by 6 bases, with 6 bases left in between. The germline V gene encodes CDR1 ENHRY and CDR2 SYGVKD. The CDR3 DNA reads as TGTGCCATCAGTGAAGGGGGTCAGCCCCAGCATTTT. Amino acid sequence: CAISEGGQPQHF.

The chain employs TRBV7-9 and TRBJ2-5, with 7 bases identical to TRBD2. Germline V CDR1 and CDR2: SEHNR, FQNEAQ (reference sequence). J gave up 4 bases and V 2 bases, and 4 bases lay outside the gene matches. This CDR3 region has 14 residues. CDR3 nucleotides: TGTGCCAGCAGCTTAATCGGACTAGTAGAGACCCAGTACTTC. Residues: CASSLIGLVETQYF.

The chain links TRBV5-4 to TRBJ1-2; D not resolved. With 5 bases removed from V and 2 bases from J, the gap between germline ends came to 16 bases. The length of the CDR3 is 15 residues. The germline V gene encodes CDR1 SGHNT and CDR2 YYREEE (reference sequence). CDR3 coding DNA: TGTGCCAGCAGGGCCTTCGGCGGCGGAAACTATGGCTACACCTTC. As protein: CASRAFGGGNYGYTF.

In this sample, this clone turned up once. Written as DNA, the CDR3 is TGTGCCAGCAGTGAAACGAGGGCGGGGGCTAACTATGGCTACACCTTC. This codes for CASSETRAGANYGYTF. V usage is TRBV2 and J usage is TRBJ1-2, with D perhaps TRBD1 (5 bases). Trimming took 2 bases from V and 0 from J, leaving 13 bases between them. Germline CDR1 and CDR2: SNHLY and FYNNEI. The CDR3 consists of 16 residues.

This clone was seen a single time. This rearrangement joins TRBV6-5 to TRBJ1-4, with TRBD1 matching over 7 bases. The CDR3 consists of 15 residues. Germline trimming cut 6 bases from V and 0 bases from J; bases unmatched to any gene: 4. Germline loops: CDR1 MNHEY, CDR2 SVGAGI. The CDR3 spells CASRTGTATNEKLFF. The CDR3 coding sequence is TGTGCCAGCAGGACAGGGACCGCAACTAATGAAAAACTGTTTTTT.

The sample holds one count of this clone. The chain has TRBV6-1 and TRBJ1-1, with 7 bases aligning to TRBD1. V gave up 0 bases and J gave up 5 bases; unmatched junction bases: 9. The germline V gene has CDR1 MNHNS and CDR2 SASEGT. The CDR3 totals 16 residues. CDR3 nucleotides: TGTGCCAGCAGTGAAGCACAGGGGTTGTTGGGGACTGAAGCTTTCTTT. Protein product: CASSEAQGLLGTEAFF.

The chain recombines TRBV19 with TRBJ1-3; the D is unclear. The V gene lost 2 bases and the J gene lost 2 bases, with 13 bases spanning the gap. The CDR3 is made up of 16 amino acids. Germline loops: CDR1 LNHDA, CDR2 SQIVND (reference sequence). CDR3 in DNA: TGTGCCAGTAGTATATCCAGGCGCAACGCTGGAAACACCATATATTTT. Residues: CASSISRRNAGNTIYF.

The chain carries TRBV9 and TRBJ1-6; no definite D call. The CDR3 has 15 amino acids. Trimming took off 0 bases at V and 1 base at J, with 5 bases between the two ends. Germline V gives CDR1 SGDLS, CDR2 YYNGEE. The CDR3 region is CASSVGGSYNSPLHF. The CDR3 nucleotides read TGTGCCAGCAGCGTAGGAGGATCCTATAATTCACCCCTCCACTTT.

This sequence joins TRBV12-3 or TRBV12-4 and TRBJ1-2; no clear D gene. The CDR3 length is 12 residues. V was trimmed by 7 bases and J by 5 bases, leaving 11 bases between them. CDR3 sequence (DNA): TGTGCCAGCACCCCGGGTAGTTATGGCTACACCTTC. It encodes CASTPGSYGYTF.

This clone appeared a few times. This chain links TRBV5-4 with TRBJ2-3; the match to TRBD2 covers 14 bases. Germline CDR1 reads SGHNT; CDR2 reads YYREEE (reference sequence). J lost 8 bases, V lost 0 bases, and 5 bases had no gene match. CDR3 size: 16 residues. CDR3: CASSLGTSGRIGTQYF. CDR3 nucleotides: TGTGCCAGCAGCTTGGGGACTAGCGGGAGGATCGGTACGCAGTATTTT.

The CDR3 protein is CASTRTPGAGYTF. In nucleotides, the CDR3 is TGTGCCAGCACCAGGACCCCGGGAGCCGGCTACACCTTC. The chain has TRBV6-5 and TRBJ1-2; no firm D call. Germline V gene sequence: CDR1 MNHEY, CDR2 SVGAGI. Trimming shortened V by 7 bases and J by 8 bases, and 17 bases separated the two germline ends. CDR3 length: 13 residues.